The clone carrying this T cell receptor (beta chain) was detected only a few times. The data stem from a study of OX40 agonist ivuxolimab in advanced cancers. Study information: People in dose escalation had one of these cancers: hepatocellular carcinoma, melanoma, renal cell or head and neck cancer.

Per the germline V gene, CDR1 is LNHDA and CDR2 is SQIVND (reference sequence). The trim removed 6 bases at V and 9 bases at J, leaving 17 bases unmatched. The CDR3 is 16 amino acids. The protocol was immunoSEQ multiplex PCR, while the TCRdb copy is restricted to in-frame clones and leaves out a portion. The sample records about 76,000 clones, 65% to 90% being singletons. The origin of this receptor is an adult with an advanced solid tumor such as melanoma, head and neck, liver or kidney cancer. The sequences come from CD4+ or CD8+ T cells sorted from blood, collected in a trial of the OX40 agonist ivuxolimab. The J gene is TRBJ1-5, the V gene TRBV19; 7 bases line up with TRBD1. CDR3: CASRDTGTALLRPQHF. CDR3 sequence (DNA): TGTGCCAGTAGGGACACCGGGACAGCCCTTCTTCGGCCCCAGCATTTT. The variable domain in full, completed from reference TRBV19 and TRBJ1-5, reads DGGITQSPKYLFRKEGQNVTLSCEQNLNHDAMYWYRQDPGQGLRLIYYSQIVNDFQKGDIAEGYSVSREKKESFPLTVTSAQKNPTAFYLCASRDTGTALLRPQHFGDGTRLSIL.